The 18 T cell receptor beta chains listed next were all sequenced from one sample in a study of cytomegalovirus exposure and HLA in healthy donors. The PCR made use of 60 Vbeta and 13 Jbeta primers. The repertoire was sequenced with immunoSEQ multiplex PCR; TCRdb's copy has only in-frame clones and lacks some. Here the sample spans 220,000 or so clones, more than 60% being singletons. Sequencing was performed on PBMCs. These receptors were obtained from a woman between 25 and 40 years old in good health and CMV-seronegative.

V usage is TRBV6-5 and J usage is TRBJ1-1, with TRBD1 as a possible D gene (5 bases). This CDR3 is built from 16 residues. Germline assignment: CDR1 MNHEY and CDR2 SVGAGI. With 2 bases removed from V and 0 bases from J, the gap between germline ends came to 13 bases. The CDR3 spells CASSYASTVMNTEAFF. DNA for the CDR3: TGTGCCAGCAGTTACGCGTCGACAGTCATGAACACTGAAGCTTTCTTT.

The chain links TRBV30 to TRBJ2-5; tentatively, D is TRBD1 (5 bases). V shed 4 bases and J shed 2 bases, with 5 bases lying between them. This CDR3 is 11 amino acids long. Germline assignment: CDR1 GTSNPN and CDR2 SVGIG (reference sequence). CDR3 sequence: CAWKGQETQYF. The CDR3 coding sequence is TGTGCCTGGAAGGGGCAAGAGACCCAGTACTTC.

The rearrangement links TRBV18 to TRBJ2-7, with 7 bases matching TRBD1. The V gene's germline CDR1 is KGHSH and CDR2 LQKENI. This CDR3 is 14 amino acids long. After removal of 5 bases from V and 3 bases from J, the junction contained 7 bases not matched to a gene. CDR3 residues: CASSSRTGDYEQYF. In DNA, the CDR3 is TGTGCCAGCTCATCACGGACAGGAGACTACGAGCAGTACTTC.

This clone was observed a handful of times. Other DNA sequences within the sample encode an identical CDR3. The CDR3 bases are TGTGCCAGTAGTATACCCGGACTGACGCGGGAGCAGTACTTC. It yields the protein CASSIPGLTREQYF. The chain employs TRBV19 and TRBJ2-7; TRBD2 might be the D (5 bases). The germline V and J ends were trimmed by 2 bases and 7 bases, with 15 bases remaining between them. This CDR3 has 14 residues. The germline V gene encodes CDR1 LNHDA and CDR2 SQIVND (reference sequence).

The rearrangement joins TRBV5-1 to TRBJ2-5; D is possibly TRBD1 (5 bases). The CDR3 spans 14 residues. Trimming took off 2 bases at V and 1 base at J, with 9 bases between the two ends. From germline, CDR1 is SGHRS and CDR2 YFSETQ. The CDR3 loop reads CASSFRGTQETQYF. The CDR3 coding sequence is TGCGCCAGCAGCTTTAGGGGCACCCAAGAGACCCAGTACTTC.

In regard to this clone: A junction end diverges from the germline sequence, so it may reflect a read error. This sequence joins TRBV7-9 and TRBJ2-5; a possible D gene is TRBD2 (5 bases). Germline V gene data show CDR1 as SEHNR and CDR2 as FQNEAQ (reference sequence). This CDR3 comprises 18 residues. The CDR3, as DNA: TGTGCCAGAAGCTTGAGGAATCCCCACAAGGGAGAGGGAGAGACCCAGTACTTC. Its protein is CARSLRNPHKGEGETQYF.

The rearrangement uses TRBV6-5 and TRBJ2-3; 7 bases agree with TRBD2. Per germline, CDR1 MNHEY and CDR2 SVGAGI. The CDR3 consists of 14 residues. V gave up 3 bases and J gave up 1 base; unmatched junction bases: 1. The CDR3 region has the DNA TGTGCCAGCAGTTATGCGGGGGGCACAGATACGCAGTATTTT. It yields the protein CASSYAGGTDTQYF.

The genes are TRBV19 and TRBJ1-5; 7 bases agree with TRBD1. CDR3 length equals 15 residues. The V gene end was trimmed by 5 bases and the J gene end by 3 bases; junction bases not matched to a gene: 7. Germline V gene sequence: CDR1 LNHDA, CDR2 SQIVND (reference sequence). CDR3 nucleotide sequence: TGTGCCAGTAGTGCGACAGGGTTACTCAATCAGCCCCAGCATTTT. This translates into CASSATGLLNQPQHF.

The chain carries TRBV19 and TRBJ2-7; 7 nucleotides align to TRBD1. The CDR3 sequence is 12 residues long. J gave up 6 bases and V 5 bases, and 4 bases lay outside the gene matches. Germline CDR1 reads LNHDA; CDR2 reads SQIVND (reference sequence). The CDR3 DNA is TGTGCCAGTAGTCAGGGGGTGAGCGAGCAGTACTTC. It encodes CASSQGVSEQYF.

For the CDR3, the DNA is TGTGCCAGCAGGGCAGGGTACGGGGCCAACGTCCTGACTTTC. As protein: CASRAGYGANVLTF. The rearrangement links TRBV6-1 to TRBJ2-6; possible D gene TRBD1, 5 bases. Trimming left V 6 bases short and J 4 bases short, with 10 bases between. Germline V lookup: CDR1 MNHNS, CDR2 SASEGT. This CDR3 contains 14 residues.

The rearrangement links TRBV28 to TRBJ2-7; D gene unclear. Germline loops: CDR1 MDHEN, CDR2 SYDVKM. Trimming stripped 7 bases from V and 0 bases from J, with 13 bases between. This CDR3 contains 14 residues. The CDR3 sequence: CASTKSGSSYEQYF. CDR3 nucleotides: TGTGCCAGCACAAAGTCCGGGTCCTCCTACGAGCAGTACTTC.

V gene TRBV5-1 combines with J gene TRBJ2-7, with 10 bases fitting TRBD2. Germline V gene lookup returns CDR1 SGHRS and CDR2 YFSETQ. CDR3 length: 17 amino acids. V gave up 0 bases and J gave up 7 bases; unmatched junction bases: 13. The CDR3 loop is CASSLGVPPSGGGEQYF. CDR3 DNA sequence: TGCGCCAGCAGCTTGGGGGTCCCGCCTAGCGGGGGAGGTGAGCAGTACTTC.

The gene calls are TRBV25-1 and TRBJ2-3; D might be TRBD2 (6 bases). The CDR3 is 13 amino acids. Per germline, CDR1 MGHDK and CDR2 SYGVNS. Trimming removed 5 bases at V and 1 base at J, with 7 bases between. CDR3 nucleotide sequence: TGTGCCAGCAGTCCTAGCGGCACAGATACGCAGTATTTT. It encodes CASSPSGTDTQYF.

This chain joins TRBV5-1 and TRBJ2-1; 9 nucleotides line up with TRBD2. This CDR3 has 17 amino acids. The ends lost 1 base at V and 11 bases at J; junction bases unmatched: 16. From germline, CDR1 is SGHRS and CDR2 YFSETQ. DNA for the CDR3: TGCGCCAGCAGCTTGAGCAGTTGGCGGGAGGGCCTCTCGAAGCAGTTCTTC. It encodes CASSLSSWREGLSKQFF.

The rearrangement links TRBV6-6 to TRBJ2-5, with D unresolved. V lost 6 bases and J lost 3, with 8 bases in between. The CDR3 covers 12 residues. Germline V gives CDR1 MNHNY, CDR2 SVGAGI (reference sequence). The CDR3 DNA is TGTGCCAGCAGGCCCAGCGAAGAGACCCAGTACTTC. This encodes CASRPSEETQYF.

A single count supports this clone. J is TRBJ2-5 and V is TRBV18; 8 bases map to TRBD2. This CDR3 comprises 17 residues. Germline CDR1 KGHSH, CDR2 LQKENI. Germline trimming cut 1 base from V and 5 bases from J; bases unmatched to any gene: 12. The CDR3 protein is CASSPLPPAGGLETQYF. CDR3 DNA: TGTGCCAGCTCACCACTCCCCCCCGCGGGGGGATTGGAGACCCAGTACTTC.

This chain joins TRBV5-1 and TRBJ1-1, with D hard to call. Trimming cost V 0 bases and J 6 bases, with 12 bases left between them. The length of the CDR3 is 14 residues. The germline V gene encodes CDR1 SGHRS and CDR2 YFSETQ. The CDR3 loop is CASSLGHPRAEAFF. In nucleotides, the CDR3 is TGCGCCAGCAGCTTGGGTCACCCACGGGCTGAAGCTTTCTTT.

In its sample, this clone was seen a few times. The rearrangement links TRBV6-5 to TRBJ1-1, with TRBD1 matching over 11 bases. The CDR3 runs to 15 residues. The germline CDR1 and CDR2 sequences are MNHEY and SVGAGI. The trim removed 2 bases at V and 5 bases at J, leaving 4 bases unmatched. The CDR3 bases are TGTGCCAGCAGTTACCATGGACAGGGGGCAACTGAAGCTTTCTTT. Residues: CASSYHGQGATEAFF.